These T cell receptor beta chains were read from a single sample in a study of T-cell reconstitution after alpha-beta-depleted transplantation in children. TCRdb redid the calling of the PCR reads with MiXCR, one entry per CDR3 protein. The sample lists hundreds of thousands of distinct CDR3 sequences, roughly 15% occurring once. Here the sequenced sample was PBMCs, mostly from graft donor cells, taken 360 days after TCRalphabeta/CD19-depleted stem cell transplant. The receptors were sampled from a male patient aged 2 to 9 who had a stem cell transplant for acute lymphoblastic leukemia, so the T cells may come from the graft donor. CDR3s include the opening cysteine and the closing phenylalanine or tryptophan. Fields, in order: V gene, J gene, D gene, clone size, CDR3 DNA, CDR3 protein. D genes are given only for firm matches. Size tells how often a clone was seen (once, few, many) or the class of an expanded clone, and some rows leave it out.

V gene: TRBV11-2; J gene: TRBJ2-7; D gene: TRBD1; clone size: -; CDR3 DNA: TGTGCCAGCAGCTTAGACAGGGGGACCCACGAGCAGTACTTC; CDR3 protein: CASSLDRGTHEQYF
V gene: TRBV5-1; J gene: TRBJ2-3; D gene: -; clone size: few; CDR3 DNA: TGCGCCAGCAGCTTGGAGGCAGAGGGGCAAGATACGCAGTATTTT; CDR3 protein: CASSLEAEGQDTQYF
V gene: TRBV6-5; J gene: TRBJ2-3; D gene: -; clone size: few; CDR3 DNA: TGTGCCAGCAGTTACTCGGGGCAGGGTCAGAATACGCAGTATTTT; CDR3 protein: CASSYSGQGQNTQYF
V gene: TRBV12-3/TRBV12-4; J gene: TRBJ2-1; D gene: TRBD1; clone size: few; CDR3 DNA: TGTGCCAGCAGACCCGACAGGGGAGCGTACAATGAGCAGTTCTTC; CDR3 protein: CASRPDRGAYNEQFF
V gene: TRBV25-1; J gene: TRBJ1-1; D gene: -; clone size: few; CDR3 DNA: TGTGCCAGCAACCCGGGGGCGCCGGGCACTGAAGCTTTCTTT; CDR3 protein: CASNPGAPGTEAFF
V gene: TRBV2; J gene: TRBJ1-6; D gene: -; clone size: few; CDR3 DNA: TGTGCCAGCAGTGAAGAGGTTGGGTCACCCCTCCACTTT; CDR3 protein: CASSEEVGSPLHF
V gene: TRBV5-5; J gene: TRBJ2-4; D gene: -; clone size: few; CDR3 DNA: TGTGCCAGCAGCCTTGGGGGGCAGGGCATTCAGTACTTC; CDR3 protein: CASSLGGQGIQYF
V gene: TRBV20-1; J gene: TRBJ2-2; D gene: -; clone size: few; CDR3 DNA: TGCAGTGCTAGTTCGTTAGAAAGTATCACCGGGGAGCTGTTTTTT; CDR3 protein: CSASSLESITGELFF
V gene: TRBV10-3; J gene: TRBJ2-1; D gene: TRBD2; clone size: few; CDR3 DNA: TGTGCCATCAGTGACCCGGGGCAACCCGGGACTAGCGACAATGAGCAGTTCTTC; CDR3 protein: CAISDPGQPGTSDNEQFF
V gene: TRBV7-2; J gene: TRBJ2-7; D gene: TRBD1; clone size: -; CDR3 DNA: TGTGCCAGCAGCTTAGTGGGACAGGGCGTCTACGAGCAGTACTTC; CDR3 protein: CASSLVGQGVYEQYF
V gene: TRBV27; J gene: TRBJ1-6; D gene: -; clone size: -; CDR3 DNA: TGTGCCAGCAGTTCCAGGGTGGCCGGGGATTCACCCCTCCACTTT; CDR3 protein: CASSSRVAGDSPLHF
V gene: TRBV7-9; J gene: TRBJ1-1; D gene: -; clone size: few; CDR3 DNA: TGTGCCAGCAGCGCCCAGTTGAACACTGAAGCTTTCTTT; CDR3 protein: CASSAQLNTEAFF
V gene: TRBV5-1; J gene: TRBJ2-3; D gene: -; clone size: few; CDR3 DNA: TGCGCCAGCAGCTTCTCCCCACCTAGCACAGATACGCAGTATTTT; CDR3 protein: CASSFSPPSTDTQYF
V gene: TRBV28; J gene: TRBJ2-5; D gene: TRBD1; clone size: many; CDR3 DNA: TGTGCCAGCAGTCCACCCAGGGGGTTTGGGTACTTC; CDR3 protein: CASSPPRGFGYF
V gene: TRBV7-2; J gene: TRBJ2-3; D gene: -; clone size: -; CDR3 DNA: TGTGCCAGCAGCTTTGAGGGGGTGAAACTGAATTTT; CDR3 protein: CASSFEGVKLNF
V gene: TRBV5-1; J gene: TRBJ1-2; D gene: -; clone size: -; CDR3 DNA: TGCGCCAGCAGCTTGATGGGAGATGGCTACACCTTC; CDR3 protein: CASSLMGDGYTF
V gene: TRBV5-1; J gene: TRBJ1-4; D gene: TRBD1; clone size: -; CDR3 DNA: TGCGCCAGCAGCTCGCAGGGGGAAGAAAAACTGTTTTTT; CDR3 protein: CASSSQGEEKLFF
V gene: TRBV6-5; J gene: TRBJ2-7; D gene: -; clone size: -; CDR3 DNA: TGTGCCAGCAGTTACTCATACGCGGGGGCAGACGAGCAGTACTTC; CDR3 protein: CASSYSYAGADEQYF
V gene: TRBV7-2; J gene: TRBJ2-3; D gene: -; clone size: few; CDR3 DNA: TGTGCCAGCAGCCCTAGAGGGGGGCGGTTGAATGCAGATACGCAGTATTTT; CDR3 protein: CASSPRGGRLNADTQYF
V gene: TRBV28; J gene: TRBJ1-6; D gene: -; clone size: -; CDR3 DNA: TGTGCCAGCAGTACGACCCGGACTAATTCACCCCTCCACTTT; CDR3 protein: CASSTTRTNSPLHF
V gene: TRBV6-1; J gene: TRBJ2-3; D gene: -; clone size: -; CDR3 DNA: TGTGCCAGCTCCCTCCAGCCGTCTAGCACAGATACGCAGTATTTT; CDR3 protein: CASSLQPSSTDTQYF
V gene: TRBV27; J gene: TRBJ2-5; D gene: TRBD2; clone size: -; CDR3 DNA: TGTGCCAGCAGTTTGGGGACTAGACAAGAGACCCAGTACTTC; CDR3 protein: CASSLGTRQETQYF
V gene: TRBV7-9; J gene: TRBJ2-2; D gene: TRBD2; clone size: few; CDR3 DNA: TGTGCCAGCAGCTTAAAGTCGGTACTAGCGGGGGGGAACACCGGGGAGCTGTTTTTT; CDR3 protein: CASSLKSVLAGGNTGELFF
V gene: TRBV14; J gene: TRBJ2-7; D gene: TRBD1; clone size: -; CDR3 DNA: TGTGCCAGCAGCAAAATGGGACAGGGGGACTACGAGCAGTACTTC; CDR3 protein: CASSKMGQGDYEQYF
V gene: TRBV10-3; J gene: TRBJ2-2; D gene: -; clone size: -; CDR3 DNA: TGTGCCATCCTCCCGGGGGAGGACACCGGGGAGCTGTTTTTT; CDR3 protein: CAILPGEDTGELFF
V gene: TRBV5-1; J gene: TRBJ2-2; D gene: -; clone size: few; CDR3 DNA: TGCGCCAGCAGCTTGGGCCGACCGAACACCGGGGAGCTGTTTTTT; CDR3 protein: CASSLGRPNTGELFF
V gene: TRBV11-2; J gene: TRBJ2-3; D gene: TRBD2; clone size: few; CDR3 DNA: TGTGCCAGCAGCGAAACGGGACTAGCGGGGACCAGCACGCAGTATTTT; CDR3 protein: CASSETGLAGTSTQYF
V gene: TRBV7-6; J gene: TRBJ2-1; D gene: -; clone size: -; CDR3 DNA: TGTGCCAGCAGCCTTCGACTAGTTCGGTACACTTACAATGAGCAGTTCTTC; CDR3 protein: CASSLRLVRYTYNEQFF
V gene: TRBV14; J gene: TRBJ2-7; D gene: -; clone size: -; CDR3 DNA: TGTGCCAGCAGCCAAAGGCACAGGGAAACCTACGAGCAGTACTTC; CDR3 protein: CASSQRHRETYEQYF
V gene: TRBV7-2; J gene: TRBJ2-1; D gene: TRBD2; clone size: few; CDR3 DNA: TGTGCCAGCAGCTTCCCTCCGGGACTAGCGGCTCCCAATGAGCAGTTCTTC; CDR3 protein: CASSFPPGLAAPNEQFF
V gene: TRBV7-8; J gene: TRBJ2-2; D gene: -; clone size: -; CDR3 DNA: TGTGCCAGCAGCTCCTCGTCAGGGGTTCCGAACACCGGGGAGCTGTTTTTT; CDR3 protein: CASSSSSGVPNTGELFF
V gene: TRBV29-1; J gene: TRBJ2-7; D gene: -; clone size: few; CDR3 DNA: TGCAGCGTTGAATTTGACGGGTACGAGCAGTACTTC; CDR3 protein: CSVEFDGYEQYF
V gene: TRBV25-1; J gene: TRBJ1-1; D gene: -; clone size: -; CDR3 DNA: TGTGCCAGCAGTGAATACCCTCCCTTTACTGAAGCTTTCTTT; CDR3 protein: CASSEYPPFTEAFF
V gene: TRBV2; J gene: TRBJ2-5; D gene: -; clone size: -; CDR3 DNA: TGTGCCAGCCTTGGTTGGGCCCAGGGGGGGGAGACCCAGTACTTC; CDR3 protein: CASLGWAQGGETQYF
V gene: TRBV7-9; J gene: TRBJ2-1; D gene: TRBD1; clone size: -; CDR3 DNA: TGTGCCAGCAGCTGGGGGACAGGCCCTTCGAATGAGCAGTTCTTC; CDR3 protein: CASSWGTGPSNEQFF
V gene: TRBV27; J gene: TRBJ1-5; D gene: -; clone size: -; CDR3 DNA: TGTGCCAGCAGATTGGACAAAGTCAGCAATCAGCCCCAGCATTTT; CDR3 protein: CASRLDKVSNQPQHF
V gene: TRBV3-1; J gene: TRBJ2-1; D gene: -; clone size: many; CDR3 DNA: TGTGCCAGCAGCCATCGGAATGAGCAGTTCTTC; CDR3 protein: CASSHRNEQFF
V gene: TRBV20-1; J gene: TRBJ2-3; D gene: -; clone size: -; CDR3 DNA: TGCAGTGCTAGCCCGCTAACGGGGCTTGACACAGATACGCAGTATTTT; CDR3 protein: CSASPLTGLDTDTQYF
V gene: TRBV7-9; J gene: TRBJ2-2; D gene: -; clone size: few; CDR3 DNA: TGTGCCAGCACCGCCGGGACAAGGTACACCGGGGAGCTGTTTTTT; CDR3 protein: CASTAGTRYTGELFF
V gene: TRBV7-2; J gene: TRBJ2-3; D gene: -; clone size: -; CDR3 DNA: TGCGCCAGCAGCTTGACGGGGGCTAGCACAGATACGCAGTATTTT; CDR3 protein: CASSLTGASTDTQYF
V gene: TRBV12-3/TRBV12-4; J gene: TRBJ2-2; D gene: -; clone size: few; CDR3 DNA: TGTGCCAGCAATCCGGACCTAGTTGGGGAGCTGTTTTTT; CDR3 protein: CASNPDLVGELFF
V gene: TRBV4-3; J gene: TRBJ2-3; D gene: TRBD2; clone size: -; CDR3 DNA: TGCGCCAGCAACTCCGGGCCGGGGGGGCATCCAGATACGCAGTATTTT; CDR3 protein: CASNSGPGGHPDTQYF
V gene: TRBV7-9; J gene: TRBJ2-7; D gene: TRBD1; clone size: few; CDR3 DNA: TGTGCCAGCAACAGGGGGGCGAACGAGCAGTACTTC; CDR3 protein: CASNRGANEQYF